This T cell receptor (beta chain) was recovered during a study of T cells after yellow fever vaccination. This clonotype was counted a few times. J gave up 5 bases and V 8 bases, and 6 bases lay outside the gene matches. Germline lookup yields CDR1 KGHSH and CDR2 LQKENI. CDR3 length: 13 amino acids. TCR cDNA was made by 5'RACE template switching, adding a universal primer site and UMIs. TCRdb re-analysed the 5' RACE reads in MiXCR, keeping a single row per CDR3 protein. The sample has a few hundred thousand distinct CDR3 sequences, about 19% seen once. The J gene is TRBJ2-5, the V gene TRBV18; 9 bases align to TRBD1. This specimen was PBMCs, taken 15 days after the yellow fever booster vaccination. The sequence came from a man in his thirties or forties who received the YFV17D yellow fever vaccine. The DNA for the CDR3 is TGTGCCAGCACTCCCGGGACAGGGGAGACCCAGTACTTC. It translates to CASTPGTGETQYF.